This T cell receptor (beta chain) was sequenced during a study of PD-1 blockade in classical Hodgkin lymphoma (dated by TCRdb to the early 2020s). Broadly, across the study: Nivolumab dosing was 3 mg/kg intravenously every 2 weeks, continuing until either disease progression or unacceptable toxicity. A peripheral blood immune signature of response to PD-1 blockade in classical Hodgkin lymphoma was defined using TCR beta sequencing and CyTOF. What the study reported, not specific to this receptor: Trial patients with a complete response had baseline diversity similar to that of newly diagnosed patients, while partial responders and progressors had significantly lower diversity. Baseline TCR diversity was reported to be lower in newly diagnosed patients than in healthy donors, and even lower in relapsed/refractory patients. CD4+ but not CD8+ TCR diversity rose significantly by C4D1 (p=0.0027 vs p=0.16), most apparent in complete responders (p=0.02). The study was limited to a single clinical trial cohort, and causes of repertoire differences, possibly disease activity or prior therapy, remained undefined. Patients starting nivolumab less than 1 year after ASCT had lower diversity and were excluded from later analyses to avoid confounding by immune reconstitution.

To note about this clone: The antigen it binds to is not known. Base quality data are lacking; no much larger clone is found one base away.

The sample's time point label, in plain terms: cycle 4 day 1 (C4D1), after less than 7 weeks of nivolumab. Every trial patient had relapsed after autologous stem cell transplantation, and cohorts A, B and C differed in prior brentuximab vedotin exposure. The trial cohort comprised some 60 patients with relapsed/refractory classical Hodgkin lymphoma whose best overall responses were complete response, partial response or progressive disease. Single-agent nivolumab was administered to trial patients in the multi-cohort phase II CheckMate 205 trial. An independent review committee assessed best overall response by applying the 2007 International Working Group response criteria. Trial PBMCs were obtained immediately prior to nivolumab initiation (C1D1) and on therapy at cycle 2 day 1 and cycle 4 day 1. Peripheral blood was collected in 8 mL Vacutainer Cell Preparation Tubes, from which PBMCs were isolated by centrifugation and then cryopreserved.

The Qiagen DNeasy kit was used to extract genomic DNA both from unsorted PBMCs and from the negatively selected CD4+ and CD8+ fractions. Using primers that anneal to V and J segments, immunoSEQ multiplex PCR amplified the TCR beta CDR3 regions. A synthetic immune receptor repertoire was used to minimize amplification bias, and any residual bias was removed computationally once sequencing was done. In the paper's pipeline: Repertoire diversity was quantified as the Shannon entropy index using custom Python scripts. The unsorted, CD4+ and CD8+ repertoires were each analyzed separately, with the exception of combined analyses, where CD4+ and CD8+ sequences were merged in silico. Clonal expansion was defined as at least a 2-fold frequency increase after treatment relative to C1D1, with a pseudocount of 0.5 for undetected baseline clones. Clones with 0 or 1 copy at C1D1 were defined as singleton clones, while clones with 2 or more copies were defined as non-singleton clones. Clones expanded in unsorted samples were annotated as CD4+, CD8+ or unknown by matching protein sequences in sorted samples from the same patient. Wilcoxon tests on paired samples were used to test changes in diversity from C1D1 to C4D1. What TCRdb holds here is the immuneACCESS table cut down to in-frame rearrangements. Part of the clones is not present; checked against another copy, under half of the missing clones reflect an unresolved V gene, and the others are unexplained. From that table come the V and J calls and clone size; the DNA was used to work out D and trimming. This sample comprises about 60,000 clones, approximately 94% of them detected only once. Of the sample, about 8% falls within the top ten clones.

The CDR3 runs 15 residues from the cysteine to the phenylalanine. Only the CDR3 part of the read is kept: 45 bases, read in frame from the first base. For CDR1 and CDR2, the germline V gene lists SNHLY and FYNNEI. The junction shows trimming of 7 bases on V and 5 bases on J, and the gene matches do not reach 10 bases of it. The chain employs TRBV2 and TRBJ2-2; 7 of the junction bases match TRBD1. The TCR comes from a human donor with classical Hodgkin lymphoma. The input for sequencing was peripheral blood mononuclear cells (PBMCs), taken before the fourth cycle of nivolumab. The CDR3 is CASTVATGWTGELFF. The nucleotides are TGTGCCAGCACGGTCGCGACAGGGTGGACCGGGGAGCTGTTTTTT.